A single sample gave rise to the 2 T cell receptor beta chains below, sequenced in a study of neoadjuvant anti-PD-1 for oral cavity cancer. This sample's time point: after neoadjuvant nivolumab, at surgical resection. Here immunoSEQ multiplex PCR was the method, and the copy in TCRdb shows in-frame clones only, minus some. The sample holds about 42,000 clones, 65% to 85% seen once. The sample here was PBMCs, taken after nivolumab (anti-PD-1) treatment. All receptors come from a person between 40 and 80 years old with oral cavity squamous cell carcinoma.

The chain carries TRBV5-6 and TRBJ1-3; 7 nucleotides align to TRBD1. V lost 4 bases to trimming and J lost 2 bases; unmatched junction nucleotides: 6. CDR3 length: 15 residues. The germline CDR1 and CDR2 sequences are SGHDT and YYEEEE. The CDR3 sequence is CASSPSGTAGNTIYF. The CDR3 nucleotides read TGTGCCAGCAGCCCTAGTGGGACAGCTGGAAACACCATATATTTT.

The CDR3, as DNA: TGCAGCGTCCCCCTGGGGTCGAACACCGGGGAGCTGTTTTTT. It encodes CSVPLGSNTGELFF. V gene TRBV29-1 combines with J gene TRBJ2-2; D gene unclear. This CDR3 comprises 14 residues. The germline CDR1 and CDR2 sequences are SQVTM and ANQGSEA. V lost 6 bases and J 0 bases, leaving 11 bases between the germline ends.